Following are 26 T cell receptor beta chains from one sample sequenced in a study of vaccination and CD4 T cells after COVID-19. Cultured CD4+ T cells had their DNA profiled by the Oncomine TCR Beta short-read assay. TCRdb re-called the PCR reads with MiXCR, one entry per CDR3 protein. The table shows 20,000 or so distinct CDR3 sequences, with 23% occurring only once. As for treatment: 10-day PBMC culture with coronavirus spike peptide pools or control peptides (ViraFEST assay). Their recognized antigens are unknown. The sample taken for sequencing was cultured CD4+ T cells from blood. All receptors derive from a human donor with COVID-19.

The V call is TRBV6-1, the J call TRBJ1-6; 7 bases are shared with TRBD1. The J segment lost 0 bases and the V segment lost 6 bases, leaving 5 bases of the junction unmatched. The CDR3 spans 16 residues. Germline values: CDR1 MNHNS, CDR2 SASEGT. CDR3 amino acids: CASSNGQASYNSPLHF. The CDR3 DNA follows: TGTGCCAGCAGCAATGGACAGGCCTCCTATAATTCACCCCTCCACTTT.

This clonotype was seen only a few times. The V and J genes are TRBV6-1 and TRBJ1-2, with a weak D call TRBD1 (5 bases). CDR1 is MNHNS, CDR2 SASEGT, per germline. The length of the CDR3 is 13 residues. Here the CDR3 DNA reads TGTGCAGTACAGGTAATAGGGAACTATGGCTACACCTTC. This codes for CAVQVIGNYGYTF.

The V call is TRBV27, the J call TRBJ2-7, with 7 bases aligning to TRBD1. CDR3 size: 17 residues. With V trimmed by 5 bases and J by 5 bases, 18 bases remained unmatched. The V gene's germline CDR1 is MNHEY and CDR2 SMNVEV (reference sequence). The CDR3 loop reads CASSPLLRGRSAHEQYF. As DNA, the CDR3 is TGTGCCAGCAGTCCCCTCCTTAGGGGGCGATCCGCCCACGAGCAGTACTTC.

This clonotype was counted between two and nine times. J is TRBJ2-7 and V is TRBV20-1; a possible D gene is TRBD1 (6 bases). Trimming removed 5 bases from V and 2 bases from J, with 16 bases in between. CDR3 length: 14 residues. Looked up from germline, CDR1 is DFQATT and CDR2 is SNEGSKA (reference sequence). The CDR3 sequence is CSARVRGTTYEQYF. The DNA for the CDR3 is TGCAGTGCTCGCGTCAGGGGAACGACCTACGAGCAGTACTTC.

The CDR3 bases are TGCGCCAGCACCATCCCAGGGGACACTGAAGCTTTCTTT. It encodes CASTIPGDTEAFF. The chain carries TRBV5-1 and TRBJ1-1; D possibly corresponds to TRBD1 (6 bases). Germline assignment: CDR1 SGHRS and CDR2 YFSETQ. The CDR3 is made up of 13 amino acids. Between the trimmed V and J ends, which lost 6 bases and 3 bases, there was a span of 12 bases.

The J gene is TRBJ1-4, the V gene TRBV12-3 or TRBV12-4, with 7 bases identical to TRBD1. Germline trimming cut 7 bases from V and 2 bases from J; bases unmatched to any gene: 7. This CDR3 comprises 15 residues. The CDR3 sequence: CASKQGWLTNEKLFF. The CDR3 nucleotides are TGTGCCAGCAAACAGGGGTGGCTCACTAATGAAAAACTGTTTTTT.

This clonotype occurred a few times. The chain is built from TRBV20-1 and TRBJ2-1; D not resolved. The V and J ends lost 2 bases and 5 bases respectively, with 7 bases between them. This CDR3 spans 12 amino acids. Germline CDR1 DFQATT, CDR2 SNEGSKA (reference sequence). CDR3 DNA sequence: TGCAGTGCTAGACCTTCGAACAATGAGCAGTTCTTC. Its translation is CSARPSNNEQFF.

The chain employs TRBV7-2 and TRBJ2-3; the D is unclear. The CDR3 extends over 15 amino acids. V dropped 5 bases and J dropped 2 bases, with 14 bases sitting between them. Germline V gene lookup returns CDR1 SGHTA and CDR2 FQGNSA. CDR3: CASSVTAIFTDTQYF. CDR3 nucleotide sequence: TGTGCCAGCAGCGTGACTGCGATCTTCACAGATACGCAGTATTTT.

This clonotype was recorded a few times. This chain connects TRBV5-1 to TRBJ2-5; 11 bases line up with TRBD2. After removal of 1 base from V and 4 bases from J, the junction contained 6 bases not matched to a gene. CDR3 length equals 16 residues. Germline V gene lookup returns CDR1 SGHRS and CDR2 YFSETQ. CDR3 in DNA: TGCGCCAGCAGCTTGAATAGCGGGGGGGCCACAGAGACCCAGTACTTC. This gives the protein CASSLNSGGATETQYF.

This clonotype has a handful of counts. The rearrangement uses TRBV6-5 and TRBJ2-2, with D possibly being TRBD1 (5 bases). V was pared by 2 bases and J by 2 bases, with 9 bases between. CDR1 is MNHEY and CDR2 is SVGAGI in the germline V gene. The CDR3 is 15 residues long. The CDR3 spells CASSYGQGNTGELFF. CDR3 nucleotide sequence: TGTGCCAGCAGTTACGGGCAGGGAAACACCGGGGAGCTGTTTTTT.

A few counts support this clonotype. The rearrangement joins TRBV28 to TRBJ1-2, with D tentatively TRBD1 (5 bases). This CDR3 spans 15 amino acids. The germline V and J ends were trimmed by 7 bases and 8 bases, with 23 bases remaining between them. Germline V gives CDR1 MDHEN, CDR2 SYDVKM. CDR3 sequence: CASTSDKLPNRGYTF. The DNA for the CDR3 is TGTGCCAGCACCTCGGACAAACTGCCAAACCGCGGCTACACCTTC.

The gene calls are TRBV12-3 or TRBV12-4 and TRBJ1-6; D is unresolved. The germline V and J ends were trimmed by 5 bases and 4 bases, with 18 bases remaining between them. This CDR3 is built from 17 residues. The CDR3, as DNA: TGTGCCAGCAGTCTCGGACCATCGCTGTATTATAATTCACCCCTCCACTTT. Amino acid sequence: CASSLGPSLYYNSPLHF.

This clonotype has just a few counts. V is TRBV5-4 and J is TRBJ1-6; D is perhaps TRBD1 (6 bases). Germline CDR1 and CDR2: SGHNT and YYREEE (reference sequence). The V end lost 6 bases, the J end lost 9 bases, and 22 bases lay between the germline ends. The CDR3 has 16 amino acids. This CDR3 is CASNLKGGTGGSPLHF. The CDR3 DNA follows: TGTGCCAGCAACTTAAAAGGGGGTACCGGGGGTTCACCCCTCCACTTT.

The J gene is TRBJ2-7, the V gene TRBV10-2, with 11 bases lining up with TRBD2. The length of the CDR3 is 15 residues. The germline gives CDR1 WSHSY, CDR2 SAAADI. Trimming removed 5 bases from V and 2 bases from J; junction bases left unmatched: 5. This chain's CDR3 is CASSKGLADPYEQYF. CDR3 nucleotides: TGCGCCAGCAGTAAGGGACTAGCGGATCCCTACGAGCAGTACTTC.

This clonotype is labeled as medium-sized. The CDR3 spells CASKSQRLNCYEQYF. In DNA form, the CDR3 reads TGTGCCAGCAAGAGTCAACGTTTAAATTGCTACGAGCAGTACTTC. The chain recombines TRBV6-7 with TRBJ2-7; D gene uncertain. TRBV6-7 is given ORF status, its function remaining uncertain. Trimming stripped 7 bases from V and 3 bases from J, with 19 bases between. The CDR3 spans 15 residues.

The genes are TRBV5-6 and TRBJ1-1, with 10 bases fitting TRBD1. This CDR3 has 16 amino acids. Trimming took 3 bases from V and 6 from J; bases not matched to a gene: 11. Germline CDR1 reads SGHDT; CDR2 reads YYEEEE. The CDR3 reads CASSYQRDRGGSEAFF. The DNA for the CDR3 is TGTGCCAGCAGCTACCAACGGGACAGGGGAGGGTCTGAAGCTTTCTTT.

Remarks on this clonotype: An end of the junction does not agree with germline; a read error may underlie this. The rearrangement joins TRBV7-7 to TRBJ2-1, with TRBD1 identical over 7 bases. This CDR3 has 14 amino acids. The germline CDR1 and CDR2 sequences are SSHAT and FNYEAQ (reference sequence). The chain's CDR3 is CASSSGTVSNEQFF. CDR3 DNA: TGTGCTAGCAGTTCCGGGACAGTGAGCAATGAGCAGTTCTTC.

This chain joins TRBV21-1 and TRBJ2-2. TRBV21-1 is deemed a pseudogene. The CDR3 has 15 residues. The CDR3 sequence is CASSLAERNTGELFF. CDR3 nucleotides: TGTGCCAGCAGCTTGGCAGAGAGGAACACCGGGGAGCTGTTTTTT.

V is TRBV14 and J is TRBJ1-1, with D perhaps matching TRBD1 (6 bases). The CDR3 is 14 amino acids. Germline lookup yields CDR1 SGHDN and CDR2 FVKESK. Trimming cost V 3 bases and J 1 base, with 9 bases left between them. The CDR3 sequence is CASSQGTWNTEAFF. The DNA of the CDR3 is TGTGCCAGCAGCCAGGGGACATGGAACACTGAAGCTTTCTTT.

This clonotype appeared a few times. The chain carries TRBV2 and TRBJ2-5; 7 nucleotides agree with TRBD2. The germline V gene encodes CDR1 SNHLY and CDR2 FYNNEI. The length of the CDR3 is 13 residues. The J segment lost 3 bases and the V segment lost 6 bases, leaving 4 bases of the junction unmatched. The CDR3 DNA sequence: TGTGCCAGCAGGGGGGGGAGAGAAGAGACCCAGTACTTC. Its protein is CASRGGREETQYF.

The chain couples TRBV12-3 or TRBV12-4 to TRBJ2-7, with 9 positions matching TRBD1. The CDR3 has 14 residues. V lost 4 bases to trimming and J lost 3 bases; unmatched junction nucleotides: 4. In DNA form, the CDR3 reads TGTGCCAGCAGTTGGGACAGGGTTTTCTACGAGCAGTACTTC. Its protein product is CASSWDRVFYEQYF.

This sequence joins TRBV4-1 and TRBJ1-5; the D gene is possibly TRBD1 (6 bases). The germline V gene encodes CDR1 MGHRA and CDR2 YSYEKL. This CDR3 is 17 amino acids long. Trimming left V 0 bases short and J 6 bases short, with 18 bases between. CDR3 residues: CASSQDAQGRGSQPQHF. CDR3 DNA sequence: TGCGCCAGCAGCCAAGATGCACAGGGACGAGGTAGTCAGCCCCAGCATTTT.

This sequence joins TRBV6-1 and TRBJ2-3, with 7 bases fitting TRBD2. CDR1 and CDR2 from the germline V gene are MNHNS and SASEGT. CDR3 length equals 15 residues. V lost 3 bases and J lost 7; bases outside the gene matches: 10. CDR3 sequence: CASSDPGGSLYTQYF. As DNA, the CDR3 is TGTGCCAGCAGTGACCCGGGGGGAAGCCTGTATACGCAGTATTTT.

The sample holds one count of this clonotype. The chain is built from TRBV11-3 and TRBJ2-1, with TRBD2 matching over 9 bases. The V segment lost 5 bases and the J segment 9 bases; nucleotides outside the gene matches: 5. CDR1 is SGHNT and CDR2 is YENEEA in the germline V gene. The CDR3 has 13 amino acids. In nucleotides, the CDR3 is TGTGCCAGCAGCCCCCTGCGGGGGGGTGAGCAGTTCTTC. This translates into CASSPLRGGEQFF.

The gene calls are TRBV30 and TRBJ1-4; D may be TRBD1 (5 bases). This CDR3 region has 16 residues. From germline, CDR1 is GTSNPN and CDR2 SVGIG (reference sequence). The V and J ends lost 3 bases and 3 bases respectively, with 17 bases between them. The CDR3 spells CAWRAGTGRSNEKLFF. In DNA, the CDR3 is TGTGCCTGGAGAGCTGGGACCGGGCGCTCTAATGAAAAACTGTTTTTT.

Judged by abundance, this clonotype is medium-sized (0.01 to 0.1%). The chain couples TRBV7-2 to TRBJ2-5; the D gene could be TRBD1 or TRBD2 (5 bases each). Germline assignment: CDR1 SGHTA and CDR2 FQGNSA. The CDR3 has 13 amino acids. The germline V and J ends were trimmed by 3 bases and 5 bases, with 10 bases remaining between them. The DNA of the CDR3 is TGTGCCAGCAGCTTGGGGGTAGGGGAGACCCAGTACTTC. This translates into CASSLGVGETQYF.